This T cell receptor (beta chain) was sequenced in a study of cytomegalovirus exposure and HLA in healthy donors. The overall study: The same platform was used for the 120 validation repertoires and the roughly 600 first-cohort repertoires, a later analysis reported.

Study outcomes and limitations: As confirmed in vitro, a few CMV-associated chains were specific for CMV antigens.

Sequencing was performed with immunoSEQ multiplex PCR; in TCRdb, only in-frame clones are kept and a portion is missing. Counted here are 150,000 to 200,000 clones, 88% occurring once; the ten biggest clones make up around 3%. Trimming took 2 bases from V and 8 from J, leaving 8 bases between them. This CDR3 spans 12 amino acids. Germline loops: CDR1 SGHRS, CDR2 YFSETQ. Remarks on this clone: The antigen is undetermined.

The donors were part of the roughly 120-subject validation cohort, which stood apart from the 666-subject first cohort. Sequenced input: PBMCs. The chain is built from TRBV5-1 and TRBJ2-1, with a weak D call TRBD1 (6 bases). The sequence was obtained from a man younger than 35 in good health and CMV-seronegative. CDR3 nucleotides: TGCGCCAGCAGCTTCCCAGGGGATGAGCAGTTCTTC. It specifies CASSFPGDEQFF. The whole variable domain, filled in from reference TRBV5-1 and TRBJ2-1, reads KAGVTQTPRYLIKTRGQQVTLSCSPISGHRSVSWYQQTPGQGLQFLFEYFSETQRNKGNFPGRFSGRQFSNSRSEMNVSTLELGDSALYLCASSFPGDEQFFGPGTRLTVL.